This T cell receptor beta chain came from a study of T cell clonality in common variable immunodeficiency. Study-level results: Fewer TCRbeta clones were shared among CVID subjects than controls. Common variable immunodeficiency TCR beta sequences reportedly had fewer deletions and N-nucleotide insertions.

This clone has just a few counts. No antigen is known for it. With the read ending 3 residues before the CDR3 end, the germline J gene is used to fill in that end. Reduced serum IgG, IgA and/or IgM plus specific antibody deficiency defined CVID. Each donor provided roughly 4.5 to 8.5 ml of heparinized whole blood. CDR3 length: 12 amino acids. The V end lost 9 bases, the J end lost 4 bases, and 12 bases lay between the germline ends. The V gene's germline CDR1 is ENHRY and CDR2 SYGVKD. Using immunoSEQ multiplex PCR, the repertoire was profiled, and TCRdb retains in-frame clones only, with some absent. The table lists roughly 39,000 clones, no singletons, with 6% in the top ten.

The sequence was collected from a human donor with common variable immunodeficiency. The chain links TRBV10-3 to TRBJ2-5; a weak D match, TRBD2 (7 bases). Specimen: peripheral blood mononuclear cells. The CDR3 bases that were read are TGTGCCATTAGTAGGGGGGGAGAGACC. It codes for CAISRGGET. The CDR3, in full, reads CAISRGGETQYF.